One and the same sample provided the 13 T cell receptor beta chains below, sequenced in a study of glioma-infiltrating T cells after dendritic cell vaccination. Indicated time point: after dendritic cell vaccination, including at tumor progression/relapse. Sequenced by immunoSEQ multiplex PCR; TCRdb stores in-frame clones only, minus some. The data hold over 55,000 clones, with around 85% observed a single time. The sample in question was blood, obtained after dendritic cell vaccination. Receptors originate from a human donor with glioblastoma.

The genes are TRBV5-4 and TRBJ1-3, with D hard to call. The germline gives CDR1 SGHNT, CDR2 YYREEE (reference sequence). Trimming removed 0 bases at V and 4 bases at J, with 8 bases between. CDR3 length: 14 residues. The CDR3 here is CASSLGGTGNTIYF. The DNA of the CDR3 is TGTGCCAGCAGCTTGGGTGGCACGGGAAACACCATATATTTT.

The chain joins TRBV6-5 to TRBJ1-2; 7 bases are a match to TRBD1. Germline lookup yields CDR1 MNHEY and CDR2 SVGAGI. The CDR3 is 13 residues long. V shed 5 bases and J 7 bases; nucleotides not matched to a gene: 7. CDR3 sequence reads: CASSLDRVAGYTF. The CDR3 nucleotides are TGTGCCAGCAGTCTAGACAGGGTCGCTGGCTACACCTTC.

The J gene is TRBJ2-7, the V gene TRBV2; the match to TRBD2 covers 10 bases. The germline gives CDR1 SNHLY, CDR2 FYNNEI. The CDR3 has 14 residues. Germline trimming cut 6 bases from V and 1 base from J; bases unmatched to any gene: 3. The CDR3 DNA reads TGTGCCAGCAGAGCTAGCGGGAGTTCCTACGAGCAGTACTTC. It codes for CASRASGSSYEQYF.

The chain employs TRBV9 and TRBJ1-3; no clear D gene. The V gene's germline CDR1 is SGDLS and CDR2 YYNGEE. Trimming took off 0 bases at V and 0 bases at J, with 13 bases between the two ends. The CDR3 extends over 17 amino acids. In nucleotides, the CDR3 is TGTGCCAGCAGCGTAGATAGAACAGCCAGCTCTGGAAACACCATATATTTT. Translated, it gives CASSVDRTASSGNTIYF.

The CDR3 region is CAWTHRGLMNTEAFF. The DNA for the CDR3 is TGTGCCTGGACTCACAGAGGGCTGATGAACACTGAAGCTTTCTTT. This chain links TRBV30 with TRBJ1-1; D gene ambiguous. Trimming removed 4 bases at V and 0 bases at J, with 15 bases between. The CDR3 loop spans 15 amino acids. Germline CDR1 and CDR2: GTSNPN and SVGIG (reference sequence).

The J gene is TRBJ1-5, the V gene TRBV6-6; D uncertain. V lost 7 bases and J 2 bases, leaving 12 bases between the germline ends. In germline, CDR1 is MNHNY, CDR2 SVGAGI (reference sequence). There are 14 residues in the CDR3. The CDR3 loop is CASTPPSGNQPQHF. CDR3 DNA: TGTGCCAGCACCCCCCCTTCGGGCAATCAGCCCCAGCATTTT.

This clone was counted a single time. The CDR3 loop is CASSQGLARTSSYNEQFF. CDR3 in DNA: TGTGCCAGCAGCCAAGGACTAGCGAGAACAAGCTCCTACAATGAGCAGTTCTTC. The J gene is TRBJ2-1, the V gene TRBV14; 8 nucleotides match TRBD2. Trimming removed 1 base from V and 0 bases from J; junction bases left unmatched: 8. This CDR3 region has 18 residues. Germline V gene data show CDR1 as SGHDN and CDR2 as FVKESK.

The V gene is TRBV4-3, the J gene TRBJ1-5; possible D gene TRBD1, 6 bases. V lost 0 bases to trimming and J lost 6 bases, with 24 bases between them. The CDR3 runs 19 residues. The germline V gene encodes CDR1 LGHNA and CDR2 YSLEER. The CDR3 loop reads CASSQDAADRRRVSQPQHF. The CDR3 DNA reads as TGCGCCAGCAGCCAAGATGCCGCCGACAGGAGACGAGTGAGTCAGCCCCAGCATTTT.

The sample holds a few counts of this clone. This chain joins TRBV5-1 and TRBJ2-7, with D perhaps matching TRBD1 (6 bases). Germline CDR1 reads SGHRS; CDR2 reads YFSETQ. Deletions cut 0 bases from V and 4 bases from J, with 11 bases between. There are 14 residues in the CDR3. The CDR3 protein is CASSLVRTDYEQYF. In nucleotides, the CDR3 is TGCGCCAGCAGCTTGGTTCGGACAGATTACGAGCAGTACTTC.

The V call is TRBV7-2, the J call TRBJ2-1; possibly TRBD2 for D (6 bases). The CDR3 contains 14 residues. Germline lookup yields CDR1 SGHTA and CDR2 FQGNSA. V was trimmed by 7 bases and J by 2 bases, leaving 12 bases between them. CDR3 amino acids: CASTREVTYNEQFF. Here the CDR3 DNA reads TGTGCCAGCACCAGGGAGGTTACCTACAATGAGCAGTTCTTC.

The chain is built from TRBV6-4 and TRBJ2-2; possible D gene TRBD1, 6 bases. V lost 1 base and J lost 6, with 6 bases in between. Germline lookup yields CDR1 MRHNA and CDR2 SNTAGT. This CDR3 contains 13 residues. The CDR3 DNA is TGTGCCAGCAGTGACTACAGGGCCGGGGAGCTGTTTTTT. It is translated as CASSDYRAGELFF.

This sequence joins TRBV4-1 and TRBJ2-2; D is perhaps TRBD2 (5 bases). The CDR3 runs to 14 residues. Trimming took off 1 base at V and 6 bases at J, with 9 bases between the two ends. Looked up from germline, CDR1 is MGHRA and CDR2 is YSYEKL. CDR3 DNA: TGCGCCAGCAGCCAAGTTTCCGGGGCCGGGGAGCTGTTTTTT. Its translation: CASSQVSGAGELFF.

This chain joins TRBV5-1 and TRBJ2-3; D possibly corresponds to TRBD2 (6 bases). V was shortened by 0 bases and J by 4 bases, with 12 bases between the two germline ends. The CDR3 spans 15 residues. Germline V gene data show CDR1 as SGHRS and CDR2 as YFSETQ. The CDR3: CASSLGGWGADTQYF. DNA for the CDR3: TGCGCCAGCAGCTTGGGGGGATGGGGGGCAGATACGCAGTATTTT.